This TCR beta chain originates from a study of T-cell reconstitution after alpha-beta-depleted transplantation in children. Whole-study results and caveats: Reported findings indicate that, about two months after transplant, alpha-beta T cells came from several hundred expanded clones, which were derived from non-depleted graft cells.

Unique molecular identifiers were used to barcode this TCRbeta library. TCRdb recomputed calls from the PCR reads with MiXCR, one row per CDR3 protein. Among 280,000 or so distinct CDR3 sequences listed, roughly 10% were seen once. V lost 4 bases to trimming and J lost 4 bases, with 17 bases between them. Germline V gene sequence: CDR1 SGHNT, CDR2 YYREEE (reference sequence). CDR3 length: 16 amino acids. This clonotype was counted between two and nine times. Its target is unknown. This sequence originates from a male patient aged 2-15 years who had a stem cell transplant for chronic granulomatous disease, so the T cells may come from the graft donor. The chain couples TRBV5-4 to TRBJ2-2; possibly TRBD1 or TRBD2 for D (6 bases each). Sequencing was performed on peripheral blood, taken 180 days after TCRalphabeta/CD19-depleted stem cell transplant. The CDR3 here is CASSRGKGGLTGELFF. CDR3 nucleotide sequence: TGTGCCAGCAGCCGGGGGAAGGGGGGACTCACCGGGGAGCTGTTTTTT.